The 29 T cell receptor beta chains given below trace back to one sample, sequenced in a study of CD8 T cells in ankylosing spondylitis. In TCRdb, the 5' RACE reads were re-called with MiXCR into one record per CDR3 protein. The sample consists of about 150,000 distinct CDR3 sequences, approximately 32% of them appearing once. The sequenced sample consisted of synovial fluid, either unsorted or a sorted T cell fraction (not recorded which). Source of these receptors: a male donor with ankylosing spondylitis.

The chain combines TRBV28 with TRBJ2-3, with TRBD1 matching over 7 bases. This CDR3 region has 17 residues. The J segment lost 2 bases and the V segment lost 5 bases, leaving 13 bases of the junction unmatched. CDR1 and CDR2 (germline): MDHEN, SYDVKM. CDR3 protein: CASSPTRGQKVTDTQYF. The DNA for the CDR3 is TGTGCCAGCAGTCCTACCAGGGGACAGAAAGTCACAGATACGCAGTATTTT.

The chain uses TRBV20-1 and TRBJ1-1, with 9 bases identical to TRBD1. The CDR3 is 15 residues long. Germline V gene lookup returns CDR1 DFQATT and CDR2 SNEGSKA (reference sequence). After removal of 2 bases from V and 3 bases from J, the junction contained 7 bases not matched to a gene. The chain's CDR3 is CSARTSTGGDTEAFF. CDR3 DNA sequence: TGCAGTGCTAGAACCTCGACAGGGGGGGACACTGAAGCTTTCTTT.

The count of this clonotype is one. V and J are TRBV4-1 and TRBJ2-3; 7 nucleotides line up with TRBD2. V lost 2 bases and J lost 2; bases outside the gene matches: 4. The CDR3 runs 15 residues. The germline CDR1 and CDR2 sequences are MGHRA and YSYEKL. This chain's CDR3 is CASSQLAALTDTQYF. In DNA, the CDR3 is TGCGCCAGCAGCCAACTAGCGGCCCTCACAGATACGCAGTATTTT.

This clonotype turned up a few times. The gene calls are TRBV4-2 and TRBJ2-4, with D possibly matching TRBD2 (5 bases). V was trimmed by 4 bases and J by 4 bases, leaving 17 bases between them. The CDR3 is made up of 16 amino acids. Germline V CDR1 and CDR2: LGHNA, YNFKEQ. The CDR3 region is CASSLALEGKKNIQYF. CDR3 nucleotide sequence: TGTGCCAGCAGCCTGGCCCTCGAGGGTAAAAAAAACATTCAGTACTTC.

In this sample, this clonotype turned up a few times. The V gene is TRBV12-3 or TRBV12-4, the J gene TRBJ2-3, with 12 bases identical to TRBD2. V dropped 10 bases and J dropped 5; count of bases not matched to a gene: 7. CDR3 size: 14 residues. The CDR3 bases are TGTGCCACCCGACTAGCGGGAGTTCGAGATACGCAGTATTTT. It codes for CATRLAGVRDTQYF.

J is TRBJ2-5 and V is TRBV6-1; D possibly corresponds to TRBD2 (7 bases). Germline lookup yields CDR1 MNHNS and CDR2 SASEGT. Deletions cut 2 bases from V and 3 bases from J, with 13 bases between. CDR3 length equals 15 residues. For the CDR3, the DNA is TGTGCCAGCAGTGAATTCGGGGGGCGAGAAGAGACCCAGTACTTC. Protein: CASSEFGGREETQYF.

The rearrangement uses TRBV3-1 and TRBJ2-7, with D perhaps TRBD1 or TRBD2 (5 bases each). The germline gives CDR1 LGHDT, CDR2 YNNKEL (reference sequence). With 1 base removed from V and 6 bases from J, the gap between germline ends came to 10 bases. The CDR3 runs 13 residues. CDR3: CASSQGGAGEQYF. The CDR3 DNA reads as TGTGCCAGCAGCCAAGGAGGGGCGGGCGAGCAGTACTTC.

J is TRBJ1-1 and V is TRBV7-9; TRBD1 is a possible D gene (6 bases). This CDR3 comprises 16 residues. The germline V gene has CDR1 SEHNR and CDR2 FQNEAQ (reference sequence). V was trimmed by 1 base and J by 4 bases, leaving 16 bases between them. This chain's CDR3 is CASSLDEGRGSTEAFF. The CDR3 nucleotides are TGTGCCAGCAGCTTAGACGAAGGCAGGGGCTCCACTGAAGCTTTCTTT.

V usage is TRBV19 and J usage is TRBJ2-5; TRBD2 aligns across 13 bases. Unmatched junction bases numbered 13, after V lost 5 bases and J lost 4 bases. Per the germline V gene, CDR1 is LNHDA and CDR2 is SQIVND (reference sequence). The CDR3 spans 18 residues. As DNA, the CDR3 is TGTGCCAGTAGTCCCGGACTAGCGGGGGAACCCGAGGGAGAGACCCAGTACTTC. Its translation is CASSPGLAGEPEGETQYF.

Details on this clonotype: A much bigger clone sits one base away, suggesting this may be a read error. The chain recombines TRBV3-1 with TRBJ1-1; the D is unclear. Trimming shortened V by 0 bases and J by 12 bases, and 23 bases separated the two germline ends. CDR1 is LGHDT, CDR2 YNNKEL, per germline (reference sequence). CDR3 length: 16 residues. In DNA form, the CDR3 reads TGTGCCAGCAGCCAAGAGGGTCACGGAAACGACTTTAGGACTTTCTTT. Encoded protein: CASSQEGHGNDFRTFF.

This clonotype was found many times. V usage is TRBV7-2 and J usage is TRBJ1-6; no definite D call. The germline CDR1 and CDR2 sequences are SGHTA and FQGNSA. V lost 5 bases and J 6 bases, leaving 11 bases between the germline ends. This CDR3 comprises 14 residues. CDR3 loop: CASSLPILNSPLHF. CDR3 coding DNA: TGTGCCAGCAGCCTCCCTATTCTTAATTCACCCCTCCACTTT.

This clonotype has more than one count but fewer than ten. The rearrangement links TRBV24-1 to TRBJ2-3; a possible D gene is TRBD2 (6 bases). V was clipped by 4 bases and J by 2 bases, with 12 bases between them. The germline gives CDR1 KGHDR, CDR2 SFDVKD. The CDR3 totals 15 residues. The CDR3 nucleotides are TGTGCCACCAGTGACTTCGCGGGAAACACAGATACGCAGTATTTT. Protein product: CATSDFAGNTDTQYF.

By proportion, this clonotype is medium-sized. The V call is TRBV20-1, the J call TRBJ2-2; D gene ambiguous. The CDR3 contains 12 residues. V lost 6 bases and J lost 7, with 12 bases in between. Germline V CDR1 and CDR2: DFQATT, SNEGSKA (reference sequence). The CDR3, as DNA: TGCAGTGCCCCTACGGATCTCGGGGAGCTGTTTTTT. As protein: CSAPTDLGELFF.

This clonotype was observed at least ten times. The V call is TRBV24-1, the J call TRBJ2-4, with 8 bases fitting TRBD1. This CDR3 is built from 15 residues. Germline V lookup: CDR1 KGHDR, CDR2 SFDVKD. V shed 4 bases, J shed 4 bases, and the junction held 5 bases outside the gene matches. CDR3 sequence reads: CATSDPGTGKNIQYF. The CDR3 DNA sequence: TGTGCCACCAGTGACCCCGGGACAGGAAAAAACATTCAGTACTTC.

Many counts were recorded for this clonotype. At one of its ends the junction is not consistent with the germline gene, which may arise from a read error. The chain is built from TRBV5-6 and TRBJ2-7; 7 bases match TRBD1. The CDR3 covers 13 residues. Looked up from germline, CDR1 is SGHDT and CDR2 is YYEEEE. The CDR3, as DNA: TGTGCCAGCAACACCCCCTCGACAGGGCAGGTGGACTTC. Its translation is CASNTPSTGQVDF.

The CDR3 DNA is TGTGCCAGCAGTTTCCGGACAGATTATAGTGAAAAACTGTTTTTT. Its protein product is CASSFRTDYSEKLFF. This rearrangement joins TRBV6-5 to TRBJ1-4; the D gene is possibly TRBD1 (6 bases). The germline V gene encodes CDR1 MNHEY and CDR2 SVGAGI. V was clipped by 4 bases and J by 7 bases, with 16 bases between them. There are 15 residues in the CDR3.

This clonotype was detected a few times. In DNA, the CDR3 is TGTGCCAGCAGCTTAGTCTCCGGGTACTGGTCTGAAGCTTTCTTT. The encoded protein is CASSLVSGYWSEAFF. The rearrangement links TRBV11-3 to TRBJ1-1; D is undetermined. The CDR3 runs 15 residues. V dropped 1 base and J dropped 6 bases, with 15 bases sitting between them. The germline CDR1 and CDR2 sequences are SGHNT and YENEEA.

This clonotype was detected once. The V gene is TRBV20-1, the J gene TRBJ1-2, with D perhaps TRBD1 (5 bases). Germline values: CDR1 DFQATT, CDR2 SNEGSKA (reference sequence). Trimming took 6 bases from V and 3 from J, leaving 11 bases between them. The CDR3 is made up of 12 amino acids. CDR3 amino acids: CSAGGTDYGYTF. Written as DNA, the CDR3 is TGCAGTGCGGGGGGGACTGACTATGGCTACACCTTC.

This clonotype was seen more than once but under ten times. V gene TRBV20-1 combines with J gene TRBJ2-7; D tentatively fits TRBD1 or TRBD2 (5 bases each). The CDR3 has 14 amino acids. The germline CDR1 and CDR2 sequences are DFQATT and SNEGSKA (reference sequence). V lost 5 bases and J lost 0, with 14 bases in between. CDR3 amino acids: CSAFEAGSSYEQYF. For the CDR3, the DNA is TGCAGTGCTTTCGAGGCAGGGAGCTCCTACGAGCAGTACTTC.

The chain recombines TRBV28 with TRBJ2-2, with TRBD1 matching over 10 bases. The CDR3 runs 17 residues. Germline V gene lookup returns CDR1 MDHEN and CDR2 SYDVKM. V gave up 1 base and J gave up 5 bases; unmatched junction bases: 7. The CDR3 protein is CASSLLGTGVKTGELFF. The CDR3 DNA reads as TGTGCCAGCAGTTTATTAGGGACAGGGGTTAAAACCGGGGAGCTGTTTTTT.

The chain joins TRBV29-1 to TRBJ1-2; 9 bases align to TRBD1. V trimming: 6 bases; J trimming: 7 bases; junction bases outside the gene matches: 6. Germline V gene data show CDR1 as SQVTM and CDR2 as ANQGSEA. This CDR3 contains 12 residues. This chain's CDR3 is CSVEDRGLGYTF. CDR3 nucleotides: TGCAGCGTGGAGGACAGGGGACTTGGCTACACCTTC.

This clonotype has more than one count but fewer than ten. The chain recombines TRBV7-2 with TRBJ2-5, with D perhaps matching TRBD1 (6 bases). This CDR3 contains 16 residues. Germline values: CDR1 SGHTA, CDR2 FQGNSA. V was cut by 5 bases and J by 0 bases, with 16 bases left in between. DNA of the CDR3: TGTGCCAGCAGCACGTCCGGACAGCTGTACCAAGAGACCCAGTACTTC. Translation gives CASSTSGQLYQETQYF.

This clonotype was seen only a few times. The chain recombines TRBV28 with TRBJ2-5; the match to TRBD2 covers 11 bases. CDR3 length: 13 amino acids. From germline, CDR1 is MDHEN and CDR2 SYDVKM. V shed 6 bases and J 4 bases; nucleotides not matched to a gene: 1. The CDR3 DNA reads TGTGCCAGCAGACTAGCGGGAGCAGAGACCCAGTACTTC. Residues: CASRLAGAETQYF.

This rearrangement joins TRBV28 to TRBJ1-1, with D perhaps matching TRBD1 (5 bases). The CDR3 totals 13 residues. Germline V gene data show CDR1 as MDHEN and CDR2 as SYDVKM. The germline V and J ends were trimmed by 5 bases and 6 bases, with 13 bases remaining between them. The CDR3 here is CASSARIRAEAFF. DNA for the CDR3: TGTGCCAGCAGTGCCCGAATCAGGGCTGAAGCTTTCTTT.

This clonotype was picked up many times. V is TRBV25-1 and J is TRBJ2-3, with TRBD2 identical over 10 bases. Germline CDR1 and CDR2: MGHDK and SYGVNS. Trimming took 6 bases from V and 5 from J; bases not matched to a gene: 5. The CDR3 is 14 residues long. The DNA of the CDR3 is TGTGCCAGCAGCCCCGGACTAGCGGTAGATACGCAGTATTTT. Its protein product is CASSPGLAVDTQYF.

This rearrangement joins TRBV15 to TRBJ2-1, with a weak D call TRBD2 (5 bases). Trimming took off 5 bases at V and 0 bases at J, with 11 bases between the two ends. Germline CDR1 reads LNHNV; CDR2 reads YYDKDF (reference sequence). This CDR3 has 15 residues. The CDR3 sequence is CATSGQRYSYNEQFF. The DNA for the CDR3 is TGTGCCACCAGCGGGCAGCGGTACTCCTACAATGAGCAGTTCTTC.

This clonotype was detected only a few times. V gene TRBV12-3 or TRBV12-4 combines with J gene TRBJ1-3; 8 bases fit TRBD1. Trimming at V came to 7 bases and at J to 11 bases, leaving 7 bases not matched to a gene. The CDR3 spans 12 residues. The CDR3, as DNA: TGTGCCAGCACCCGGACAGGGTTAGCCATATATTTT. Amino acids: CASTRTGLAIYF.

The chain carries TRBV18 and TRBJ1-3; D is perhaps TRBD1 (6 bases). Per the germline V gene, CDR1 is KGHSH and CDR2 is LQKENI. The germline V and J ends were trimmed by 2 bases and 2 bases, with 16 bases remaining between them. The CDR3 is 17 residues long. The CDR3 DNA reads TGTGCCAGCTCACCAACGAATACAGGGTCCACTGGAAACACCATATATTTT. Translating it yields CASSPTNTGSTGNTIYF.

The genes are TRBV7-6 and TRBJ2-2; a possible D gene is TRBD1 (5 bases). Trimming removed 5 bases from V and 5 bases from J, with 15 bases in between. The CDR3 totals 15 residues. Per germline, CDR1 SGHVS and CDR2 FNYEAQ. CDR3 protein: CASSPRQGRTGELFF. In DNA form, the CDR3 reads TGTGCCAGCAGCCCCCGGCAGGGAAGAACCGGGGAGCTGTTTTTT. Variable domain in full (rest from reference TRBV7-6 and TRBJ2-2): GAGVSQSPRYKVTKRGQDVALRCDPISGHVSLYWYRQALGQGPEFLTYFNYEAQQDKSGLPNDRFSAERPEGSISTLTIQRTEQRDSAMYRCASSPRQGRTGELFFGEGSRLTVL.